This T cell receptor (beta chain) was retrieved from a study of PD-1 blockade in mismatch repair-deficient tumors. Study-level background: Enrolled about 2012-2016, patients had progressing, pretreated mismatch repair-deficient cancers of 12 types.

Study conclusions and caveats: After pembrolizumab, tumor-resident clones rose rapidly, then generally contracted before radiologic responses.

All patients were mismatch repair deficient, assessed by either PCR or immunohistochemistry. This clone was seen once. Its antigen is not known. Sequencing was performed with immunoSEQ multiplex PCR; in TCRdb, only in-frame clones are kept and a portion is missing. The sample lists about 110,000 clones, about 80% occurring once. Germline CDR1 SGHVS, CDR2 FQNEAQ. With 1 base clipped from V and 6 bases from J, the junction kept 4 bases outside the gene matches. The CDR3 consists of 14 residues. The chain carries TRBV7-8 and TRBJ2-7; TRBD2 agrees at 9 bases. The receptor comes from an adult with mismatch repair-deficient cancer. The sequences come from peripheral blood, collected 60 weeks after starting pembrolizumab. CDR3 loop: CASSLVSGGGEQYF. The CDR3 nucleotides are TGTGCCAGCAGCTTAGTTAGCGGGGGCGGCGAGCAGTACTTC.